This TCR beta chain was captured in a study of type 1 regulatory T cells. The overall study: This in vitro CD4 product, T-allo10, is enriched for Tr1 cells and alloantigen-specific. Study-wide findings and caveats: Tr1 cells had a more restricted TCR repertoire than non-Tr1 cells.

V was shortened by 4 bases and J by 4 bases, with 17 bases between the two germline ends. The CDR3 loop spans 16 amino acids. Germline CDR1 and CDR2: KGHSH and LQKENI. TCRdb recomputed calls from the reads with MiXCR, one row per CDR3 protein. The sample records approximately 42,000 distinct CDR3 sequences, 9.5% to 15% being singletons. This clonotype has more than one count but fewer than ten. Its antigen is currently unknown. The source material was cultured non-Tr1 T cells, either the whole culture or a sorted T cell fraction (not recorded which). The sequence came from a human donor in good health. This chain uses TRBV18 with TRBJ2-1; tentative D call: TRBD2 (6 bases). The chain's CDR3 is CASSRGDPFSYNEQFF. In DNA form, the CDR3 reads TGTGCCAGCTCACGGGGGGACCCCTTTTCGTACAATGAGCAGTTCTTC.